This T cell receptor beta chain is drawn from a study of blood T cell repertoires in COVID-19. Study-wide background: Spain, Italy and the United States supplied samples that represented acute and convalescent COVID-19. T cells, B-cell-depleted T cells, or PBMCs provided the cDNA or gDNA that served as material.

Seattle researchers signed up patients amid active infection and tracked them longitudinally. V was pared by 3 bases and J by 5 bases, with 6 bases of the junction left unmatched. This CDR3 has 14 amino acids. Germline values: CDR1 SGHAT, CDR2 FQNNGV. Original methodology: Researchers report that nucleated cell counts were estimated from reference gene primer amplification. Clones were sequenced by immunoSEQ multiplex PCR, and TCRdb holds only the in-frame ones, with some missing. The V and J calls and the clone size are those of that table, but D and trimming were determined from the DNA. The repertoire holds some 73,000 clones, 70% to 90% seen once, with 5.5% to 7.5% in the top ten.

Material for sequencing was peripheral blood. The gene calls are TRBV11-2 and TRBJ1-2; 7 nucleotides agree with TRBD1. The clonotype was recovered from a man aged 80 or over with COVID-19, enrolled during active disease. The DNA for the CDR3 is TGTGCCAGCAGCTTCACAGGGGTGGATTATGGCTACACCTTC. Its translation is CASSFTGVDYGYTF.